The sequence of this T cell receptor (beta chain) was determined in a study of breast tumors, draining lymph nodes, adjacent tissues. Regarding the study as a whole: Data fit most tumor T cells coming from lymph node, expanding in tumor. Tumor T cell lymph node origin was a supported hypothesis, not proven. Tumors had less TCR diversity than lymph nodes, more than nontumor tissue. Luminal-like breast cancer showed significantly higher tumor–nontumor repertoire similarity than basal-like.

The CDR3 is 16 amino acids. V lost 6 bases to trimming and J lost 1 base, with 16 bases between them. Germline assignment: CDR1 SNHLY and CDR2 FYNNEI. TCRdb itself ran the multiplex PCR reads through MiXCR, one entry per CDR3 protein. In the table there are some 230,000 distinct CDR3 sequences, less than 40% of which are singletons. Breast cancer patients provided tissue from their axillary draining lymph nodes. With regard to this clonotype: Its antigen is still unknown.

The rearrangement joins TRBV2 to TRBJ1-3; D ambiguous. The sample comprised axillary lymph node tissue. This sequence originates from a female donor with breast cancer. Some clones in this sample may be carry-over from other donors' samples. CDR3 nucleotide sequence: TGTGCCAGCAGCCGAGAGTTAGGGTATTCTGGAAACACCATATATTTT. This sequence encodes CASSRELGYSGNTIYF.